These 5 T cell receptor beta chains came from one sample sequenced in a study of blood T cell repertoires in COVID-19. TCRdb's table, derived via immunoSEQ multiplex PCR, lists solely in-frame clones and lacks some. Here the sample spans roughly 230,000 clones, about 85% being singletons. Sequencing used peripheral blood. The receptor set was obtained from a woman aged 60-70 years with active or convalescent COVID-19.

This chain links TRBV6-5 with TRBJ2-1; D may be TRBD2 (5 bases). Germline V gene lookup returns CDR1 MNHEY and CDR2 SVGAGI. This CDR3 comprises 12 residues. The V end lost 6 bases, the J end lost 6 bases, and 9 bases lay between the germline ends. CDR3 DNA sequence: TGTGCCAGCAGCCGTCGGGGCAATGAGCAGTTCTTC. It translates to CASSRRGNEQFF.

The chain employs TRBV5-5 and TRBJ1-2, with D possibly being TRBD1 (5 bases). Germline V gives CDR1 SGHKS, CDR2 YYEKEE (reference sequence). The CDR3 contains 14 residues. Trimming shortened V by 1 base and J by 6 bases, and 13 bases separated the two germline ends. The CDR3 reads CASSLLGEANGYTF. The CDR3 DNA is TGTGCCAGCAGCTTGCTAGGGGAGGCGAATGGCTACACCTTC.

This clone was recorded at least ten times. This rearrangement joins TRBV4-1 to TRBJ2-7, with D possibly matching TRBD1 (6 bases). CDR1 MGHRA and CDR2 YSYEKL come from the germline V gene. CDR3 length: 16 amino acids. The V end lost 0 bases, the J end lost 7 bases, and 19 bases lay between the germline ends. This chain's CDR3 is CASSQDWGQSDREQYF. The CDR3 DNA follows: TGCGCCAGCAGCCAAGATTGGGGACAATCTGACCGGGAGCAGTACTTC.

The chain links TRBV6-4 to TRBJ1-5; no firm D call. CDR1 and CDR2 (germline): MRHNA, SNTAGT. The CDR3 contains 13 residues. V lost 4 bases to trimming and J lost 3 bases, with 7 bases between them. CDR3 sequence reads: CASSGELNQPQHF. In nucleotides, the CDR3 is TGTGCCAGCAGTGGAGAACTCAATCAGCCCCAGCATTTT.

J is TRBJ1-1 and V is TRBV4-1, with TRBD1 matching 7 bases. This CDR3 is 14 amino acids long. V was pared by 3 bases and J by 1 base, with 2 bases of the junction left unmatched. Germline lookup yields CDR1 MGHRA and CDR2 YSYEKL. CDR3 region: CASSHYRGNTEAFF. In DNA form, the CDR3 reads TGCGCCAGCAGCCACTACAGGGGGAACACTGAAGCTTTCTTT.